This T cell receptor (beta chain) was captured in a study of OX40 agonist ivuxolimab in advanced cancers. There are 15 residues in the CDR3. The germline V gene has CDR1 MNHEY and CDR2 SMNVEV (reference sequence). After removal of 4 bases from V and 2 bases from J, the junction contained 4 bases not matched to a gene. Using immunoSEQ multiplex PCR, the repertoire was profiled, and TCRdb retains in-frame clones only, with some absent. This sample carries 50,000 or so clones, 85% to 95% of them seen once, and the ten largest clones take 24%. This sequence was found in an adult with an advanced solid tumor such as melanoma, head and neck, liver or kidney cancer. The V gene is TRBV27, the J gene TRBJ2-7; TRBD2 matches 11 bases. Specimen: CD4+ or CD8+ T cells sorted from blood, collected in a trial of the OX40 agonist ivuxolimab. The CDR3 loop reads CASSSGTSGAYEQYF. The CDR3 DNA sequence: TGTGCCAGCAGTTCCGGGACTAGCGGTGCCTACGAGCAGTACTTC.